This T cell receptor beta chain was profiled in a study of cytomegalovirus exposure and HLA in healthy donors. Study conclusions and caveats: The study designated about 160 TCR beta chains cytomegalovirus-associated. Subsequent analysis revealed that first-cohort TCR clusters tended to co-occur in the approximately 120 validation repertoires. As confirmed in vitro, a few CMV-associated chains were specific for CMV antigens.

Profiling relied on immunoSEQ multiplex PCR, and the TCRdb table lists in-frame clones only, not all of them. The table has about 120,000 clones, about 91% seen once; the top ten hold more than 1.5%. With regard to this clone: The antigen is undetermined.

This CDR3 is built from 16 residues. Germline V gene lookup returns CDR1 LNHDA and CDR2 SQIVND (reference sequence). V lost 3 bases, J lost 2 bases, and 16 bases lay in between. The study drew the donors from its roughly 120-subject validation cohort, separate from the approximately 690-subject first cohort. J is TRBJ2-5 and V is TRBV19, with D perhaps TRBD1 (6 bases). The specimen sequenced was PBMCs. The origin of this receptor is a man aged 18 to 30 in good health and CMV-seronegative. The CDR3, as DNA: TGTGCCAGTAGTATCATCCAGGGGTCTCGGCAAGAGACCCAGTACTTC. This gives the protein CASSIIQGSRQETQYF. Full variable domain (outside the CDR3, taken from reference TRBV19 and TRBJ2-5): DGGITQSPKYLFRKEGQNVTLSCEQNLNHDAMYWYRQDPGQGLRLIYYSQIVNDFQKGDIAEGYSVSREKKESFPLTVTSAQKNPTAFYLCASSIIQGSRQETQYFGPGTRLLVL.